These 24 T cell receptor beta chains came from one sample sequenced in a study of identical twins. TCRdb re-analysed the 5' RACE reads in MiXCR, keeping a single row per CDR3 protein. The sample holds more than 1.5 million distinct CDR3 sequences, around 33% seen once. The sample taken for sequencing was cord blood. All receptors derive from a newborn girl in good health.

V usage is TRBV15 and J usage is TRBJ2-3, with D perhaps matching TRBD2 (6 bases). The CDR3 loop spans 18 amino acids. The V end lost 2 bases, the J end lost 2 bases, and 20 bases lay between the germline ends. Germline lookup yields CDR1 LNHNV and CDR2 YYDKDF (reference sequence). CDR3 amino acids: CATSRPPTGGIVTDTQYF. As DNA, the CDR3 is TGTGCCACCAGCAGACCCCCAACTGGCGGGATTGTCACAGATACGCAGTATTTT. Full variable domain (remainder filled in from reference TRBV15 and TRBJ2-3): DAMVIQNPRYQVTQFGKPVTLSCSQTLNHNVMYWYQQKSSQAPKLLFHYYDKDFNNEADTPDNFQSRRPNTSFCFLDIRSPGLGDTAMYLCATSRPPTGGIVTDTQYFGPGTRLTVL.

V usage is TRBV14 and J usage is TRBJ1-2; D not certain. The germline CDR1 and CDR2 sequences are SGHDN and FVKESK. The germline V and J ends were trimmed by 1 base and 8 bases, with 17 bases remaining between them. The CDR3 has 15 amino acids. The CDR3 protein is CASSQGSPAARGYTF. CDR3 DNA sequence: TGTGCCAGCAGCCAAGGGTCCCCGGCTGCTAGGGGCTACACCTTC.

The chain links TRBV10-3 to TRBJ1-5; the D gene is possibly TRBD1 (5 bases). The CDR3 spans 15 residues. The V gene's germline CDR1 is ENHRY and CDR2 SYGVKD. The V gene lost 3 bases and the J gene lost 4 bases, with 13 bases spanning the gap. DNA for the CDR3: TGTGCCATCAGTGATGCAGGGAGAGGAAATCAGCCCCAGCATTTT. Protein: CAISDAGRGNQPQHF.

The chain uses TRBV28 and TRBJ2-1, with no clear D. In germline, CDR1 is MDHEN, CDR2 SYDVKM. This CDR3 spans 15 amino acids. The V end was cut by 7 bases, the J end by 0 bases, with 13 bases between. This chain's CDR3 is CASIRSSFSYNEQFF. The CDR3 DNA follows: TGTGCCAGCATCCGGAGTTCCTTCTCCTACAATGAGCAGTTCTTC.

Notes on this clonotype: A much larger clone sits a single nucleotide away, making a read error possible. J is TRBJ2-1 and V is TRBV20-1; 14 nucleotides agree with TRBD2. CDR1 is DFQATT, CDR2 SNEGSKA, per germline (reference sequence). This CDR3 contains 14 residues. The CDR3 DNA reads TGCAGTGCCCGACTAGCGGGAGGGCCCAATGAGCGGTTCTTC. This gives the protein CSARLAGGPNERFF.

The chain joins TRBV13 to TRBJ2-4; TRBD2 matches at 10 bases. The CDR3 runs to 19 residues. J was trimmed by 0 bases and V by 1 base; bases with no gene match: 9. Germline assignment: CDR1 PRHDT and CDR2 FYEKMQ (reference sequence). The CDR3 DNA reads TGTGCCAGCAGCTTAGCTAGGCTAGCGGGGGCCATAGCCAAAAACATTCAGTACTTC. The encoded protein is CASSLARLAGAIAKNIQYF. The full variable domain, completed using reference TRBV13 and TRBJ2-4, is AAGVIQSPRHLIKEKRETATLKCYPIPRHDTVYWYQQGPGQDPQFLISFYEKMQSDKGSIPDRFSAQQFSDYHSELNMSSLELGDSALYFCASSLARLAGAIAKNIQYFGAGTRLSVL.

This clonotype has only a few counts. This chain uses TRBV24-1 with TRBJ2-7; D uncertain. Germline loops: CDR1 KGHDR, CDR2 SFDVKD. The ends were cut back, 3 bases at V and 9 bases at J, with 14 bases in the middle. This CDR3 contains 13 residues. In DNA, the CDR3 is TGTGCCACCAGTGATAGACGTGGAAGAGGGCAGTACTTC. The encoded protein is CATSDRRGRGQYF.

This clonotype was detected a few times. The chain is built from TRBV20-1 and TRBJ2-7, with 7 bases identical to TRBD1. Germline V gives CDR1 DFQATT, CDR2 SNEGSKA (reference sequence). CDR3 length equals 13 residues. Germline trimming cut 7 bases from V and 0 bases from J; bases unmatched to any gene: 6. For the CDR3, the DNA is TGCAGTGATGCGACAGGGATCTCCTACGAGCAGTACTTC. Translation gives CSDATGISYEQYF.

This sequence joins TRBV6-5 and TRBJ1-5, with 7 bases aligning to TRBD1. Germline values: CDR1 MNHEY, CDR2 SVGAGI. The ends lost 0 bases at V and 7 bases at J; junction bases unmatched: 9. This CDR3 region has 16 residues. CDR3 residues: CASSYSSPTTGQPQHF. In nucleotides, the CDR3 is TGTGCCAGCAGTTACTCGAGCCCGACGACAGGGCAGCCCCAGCATTTT.

This clonotype was counted only a few times. The CDR3, as DNA: TGCAGTGCTAGAGAGCCTGGAACAGATACGCAGTATTTT. It translates to CSAREPGTDTQYF. The gene calls are TRBV20-1 and TRBJ2-3; no definite D call. There are 13 residues in the CDR3. Germline V gives CDR1 DFQATT, CDR2 SNEGSKA (reference sequence). V lost 0 bases, J lost 3 bases, and 7 bases lay in between.

The V gene is TRBV29-1, the J gene TRBJ2-1; 10 bases match TRBD2. After removal of 2 bases from V and 8 bases from J, the junction contained 9 bases not matched to a gene. CDR3 length: 15 amino acids. Germline CDR1 SQVTM, CDR2 ANQGSEA. Here the CDR3 DNA reads TGCAGCGTTGAAACGGCTAGCGGGAGTCTCGATGAGCAGTTCTTC. Translated, it gives CSVETASGSLDEQFF.

The gene calls are TRBV6-6 and TRBJ2-1; D may be TRBD1 or TRBD2 (5 bases each). This CDR3 is built from 15 residues. Germline V gene lookup returns CDR1 MNHNY and CDR2 SVGAGI (reference sequence). The germline V and J ends were trimmed by 6 bases and 10 bases, with 22 bases remaining between them. The chain's CDR3 is CASSSTGTLPYEQFF. The CDR3 DNA is TGTGCCAGCAGCTCTACCGGGACCCTTCCCTACGAGCAGTTCTTC.

The chain joins TRBV4-1 to TRBJ1-4; the D is unclear. V lost 3 bases and J 0 bases, leaving 5 bases between the germline ends. CDR1 and CDR2 from the germline V gene are MGHRA and YSYEKL. CDR3 length: 14 residues. Here the CDR3 reads CASSHTATNEKLFF. DNA for the CDR3: TGCGCCAGCAGCCACACCGCAACTAATGAAAAACTGTTTTTT.

This clonotype turned up a few times. The chain combines TRBV4-2 with TRBJ2-3, with 8 bases matching TRBD1. Trimming at V came to 0 bases and at J to 1 base, leaving 6 bases not matched to a gene. This CDR3 region has 17 residues. Germline CDR1 and CDR2: LGHNA and YNFKEQ. The CDR3 coding sequence is TGTGCCAGCAGCCAAGATTTCGGGACAGGAGGCACAGATACGCAGTATTTT. It codes for CASSQDFGTGGTDTQYF.

This clonotype has only a few counts. CDR3 sequence (DNA): TGTGCCAGCAGTTCCGGTTGGTTGTCTGCCTACGAGCAGTACTTC. Amino acids: CASSSGWLSAYEQYF. The rearrangement joins TRBV28 to TRBJ2-7, with unresolved D. Per the germline V gene, CDR1 is MDHEN and CDR2 is SYDVKM. Trimming left V 4 bases short and J 2 bases short, with 15 bases between. The CDR3 has 15 amino acids.

This chain links TRBV28 with TRBJ2-1, with 8 bases that match TRBD2. Germline CDR1 and CDR2: MDHEN and SYDVKM. Trimming removed 6 bases from V and 5 bases from J; junction bases left unmatched: 9. The CDR3 is made up of 15 amino acids. The CDR3 coding sequence is TGTGCCAGCAGGGCAAGCGGGAGAAGTAACAATGAGCAGTTCTTC. It is translated as CASRASGRSNNEQFF. The full variable domain, completed using reference TRBV28 and TRBJ2-1, is DVKVTQSSRYLVKRTGEKVFLECVQDMDHENMFWYRQDPGLGLRLIYFSYDVKMKEKGDIPEGYSVSREKKERFSLILESASTNQTSMYLCASRASGRSNNEQFFGPGTRLTVL.

Ten or more counts support this clonotype. The rearrangement joins TRBV6-5 to TRBJ2-1; 8 bases are a match to TRBD2. The ends lost 6 bases at V and 5 bases at J; junction bases unmatched: 6. Germline V gives CDR1 MNHEY, CDR2 SVGAGI. CDR3 length equals 14 residues. This CDR3 reads CASSEREPDNEQFF. CDR3 bases: TGTGCCAGCAGCGAGCGGGAGCCCGACAATGAGCAGTTCTTC.

Details on this clonotype: Mismatch with germline at one junction end may stem from a read error. The chain joins TRBV4-2 to TRBJ1-2, with no clear D. Per the germline V gene, CDR1 is LGHNA and CDR2 is YNFKEQ. The length of the CDR3 is 15 residues. Here the CDR3 reads CASSQDPANNYGCTF. Here the CDR3 DNA reads TGTGCCAGCAGCCAAGATCCTGCAAATAACTATGGCTGCACCTTC.

Concerning this clonotype: Possible read error: a much larger clone is one base away. J is TRBJ2-1 and V is TRBV13; D perhaps matches TRBD1 (5 bases). Germline CDR1 is PRHDT and CDR2 is FYEKMQ (reference sequence). Trimming removed 2 bases from V and 9 bases from J, with 14 bases in between. The CDR3 length is 14 residues. Written as DNA, the CDR3 is TGTGCCAGCAGCTTAAACAGGACCCTTTGTGAGCAGTTCTTC. Translated: CASSLNRTLCEQFF.

The table lists this clonotype with a few counts. V is TRBV10-2 and J is TRBJ1-2; 7 bases align to TRBD1. Germline V gives CDR1 WSHSY, CDR2 SAAADI. Trimming cost V 10 bases and J 4 bases; bases outside gene matches: 6. The CDR3 is 12 amino acids. CDR3 amino acids: CATLTGSYGYTF. Here the CDR3 DNA reads TGCGCCACCTTGACAGGGTCCTATGGCTACACCTTC.

This clonotype was seen a handful of times. The CDR3 region is CASSLYPRSGYEQYF. The CDR3, as DNA: TGTGCCAGCAGTTTATACCCACGGAGTGGGTACGAGCAGTACTTC. The J gene is TRBJ2-7, the V gene TRBV27, with no clear D. Germline V gene data show CDR1 as MNHEY and CDR2 as SMNVEV (reference sequence). Trimming took off 1 base at V and 4 bases at J, with 14 bases between the two ends. CDR3 length equals 15 residues.

The V and J genes are TRBV4-1 and TRBJ1-1; possibly TRBD1 for D (5 bases). The CDR3 consists of 13 residues. CDR1 MGHRA and CDR2 YSYEKL come from the germline V gene. V was trimmed by 10 bases and J by 1 base, leaving 13 bases between them. In DNA form, the CDR3 reads TGCGCCAACAGACATACAGGGAACACTGAAGCTTTCTTT. This codes for CANRHTGNTEAFF.

The chain links TRBV6-2 or TRBV6-3 to TRBJ2-4; 10 nucleotides agree with TRBD2. CDR1 and CDR2 from the germline V gene are MNHEY and SVGEGT. The CDR3 spans 20 residues. The V gene end was trimmed by 0 bases and the J gene end by 13 bases; junction bases not matched to a gene: 24. CDR3 coding DNA: TGTGCCAGCAGTTACTCTGGGGGACTAGCGACCCTATTCGCCGGCAATGAGCAGTACTTC. Translated, it gives CASSYSGGLATLFAGNEQYF.

As DNA, the CDR3 is TGCAGTGCTAGTTCTCGGGGTGAAGCTTTCTTT. This codes for CSASSRGEAFF. V gene TRBV20-1 combines with J gene TRBJ1-1; D ambiguous. Trimming stripped 3 bases from V and 7 bases from J, with 9 bases between. Germline V gene data show CDR1 as DFQATT and CDR2 as SNEGSKA (reference sequence). This CDR3 is 11 amino acids long.